This TCR beta chain was obtained from a study of OX40 agonist ivuxolimab in advanced cancers. The wider study: Under the entry rules, prior anti-PD-1, anti-PD-L1 or anti-CTLA-4 therapy was allowed, and less than 50% had some.

J lost 5 bases, V lost 4 bases, and 13 bases had no gene match. The CDR3 loop spans 16 amino acids. Germline CDR1 and CDR2: SGHTS and YDEGEE. The assay was immunoSEQ multiplex PCR, and TCRdb's table has in-frame clones only and misses some. The sample carries several thousand clones, 88% recorded once. Study observations and caveats: Researchers did not determine the expanded peripheral T cells' antigen specificity.

With respect to this clone: Its antigen is undetermined.

The receptor was derived from an adult with an advanced solid tumor such as melanoma, head and neck, liver or kidney cancer. The chain links TRBV5-8 to TRBJ2-7; 9 nucleotides align to TRBD1. The material was CD4+ or CD8+ T cells sorted from blood, obtained in a trial of the OX40 agonist ivuxolimab. The CDR3 region is CASSMSGTGYIDEQYF. CDR3 DNA sequence: TGTGCCAGCAGCATGTCCGGGACAGGGTATATCGACGAGCAGTACTTC.